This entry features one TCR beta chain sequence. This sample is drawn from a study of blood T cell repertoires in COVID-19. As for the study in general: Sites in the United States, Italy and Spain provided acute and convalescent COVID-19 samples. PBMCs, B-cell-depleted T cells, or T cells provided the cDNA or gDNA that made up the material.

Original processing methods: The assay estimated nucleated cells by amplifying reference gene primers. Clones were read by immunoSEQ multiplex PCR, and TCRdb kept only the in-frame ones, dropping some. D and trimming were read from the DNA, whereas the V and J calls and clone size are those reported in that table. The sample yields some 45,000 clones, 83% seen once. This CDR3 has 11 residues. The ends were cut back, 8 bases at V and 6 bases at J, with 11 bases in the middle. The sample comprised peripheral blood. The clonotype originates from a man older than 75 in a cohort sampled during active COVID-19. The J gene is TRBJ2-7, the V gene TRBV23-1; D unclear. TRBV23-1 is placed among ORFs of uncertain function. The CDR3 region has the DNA TGCGCCAGCCTTTACAATCCCGAGCAGTACTTC. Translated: CASLYNPEQYF.